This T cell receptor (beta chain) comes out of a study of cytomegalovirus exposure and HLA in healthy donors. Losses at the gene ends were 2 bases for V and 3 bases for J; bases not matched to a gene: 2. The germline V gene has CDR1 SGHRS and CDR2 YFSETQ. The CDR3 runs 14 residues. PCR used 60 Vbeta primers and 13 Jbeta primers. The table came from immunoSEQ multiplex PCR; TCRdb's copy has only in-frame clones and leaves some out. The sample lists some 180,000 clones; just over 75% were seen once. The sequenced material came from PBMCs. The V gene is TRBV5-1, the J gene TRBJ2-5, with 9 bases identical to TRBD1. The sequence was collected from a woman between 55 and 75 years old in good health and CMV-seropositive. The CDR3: CASSFWTGEETQYF. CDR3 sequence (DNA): TGCGCCAGCAGCTTTTGGACAGGGGAAGAGACCCAGTACTTC.